Sequencing of this T cell receptor (beta chain) was carried out in a study of vaccination and CD4 T cells after COVID-19. Whole-study context: In the convalescent cohort, there were six males and four females, two of them Hispanic. For control cultures, the treatment was a CEFX pool, an HIV-1 Nef pool, or no peptide.

V was clipped by 3 bases and J by 6 bases, with 17 bases between them. Germline V gene data show CDR1 as SEHNR and CDR2 as FQNEAQ (reference sequence). CDR3 length equals 15 residues. Note on this clonotype: Its specificity is not known.

An Oncomine TCR Beta short-read assay was used to sequence the DNA from cultured CD4+ T cells. TCRdb analysed the PCR reads with MiXCR anew, one entry per CDR3 protein. Of about 10,000 distinct CDR3 sequences in the sample, just under 75% were seen once. Treatment defined: roughly 10-day PBMC culture with coronavirus spike peptide pools or control peptides (ViraFEST assay). TCR sequencing followed the expansion of antigen-specific T cells with peptide pools in ViraFEST. The receptor was derived from a human donor who had recovered from COVID-19. The chain uses TRBV7-9 and TRBJ1-2; weak D call: TRBD1 (5 bases). Sequencing was carried out using CD4+ T cells from blood, cultured in vitro. The CDR3 DNA sequence: TGTGCCAGCAGCTTTGGGTCAGTCCGAGGGGATGGCTACACCTTC. Amino acids: CASSFGSVRGDGYTF.